Here is one TCR beta chain with its context. Its target is not known. Only in-frame clones appear in the TCRdb table, and some are missing; sequencing was by immunoSEQ multiplex PCR. The top ten hold approximately 3% of the sample, which has 24,000 or so clones, 70% to 75% seen once. Focal radiation with ipilimumab CTLA-4 blockade was given to patients with chemo-refractory metastatic non-small-cell lung cancer. This sample stems from a study of radiotherapy plus CTLA-4 blockade in lung cancer. In the study overall: Among patients, 15% to 20% showed objective responses, and roughly 31% had disease control. Study-wide results and caveats: Best predicting response, reportedly, were early blood T cell clone dynamics, with interferon-beta. Peripheral blood showed expansion of tumor-derived TCR clones after radiotherapy and ipilimumab.

The CDR3 has 15 residues. With 3 bases removed from V and 8 bases from J, the gap between germline ends came to 14 bases. Germline V gene data show CDR1 as MGHRA and CDR2 as YSYEKL. The TCR sequence derives from a human donor with non-small cell lung cancer whose response to radiotherapy plus ipilimumab could not be evaluated. V gene TRBV4-1 combines with J gene TRBJ1-6, with a tentative D call TRBD1 (6 bases). The specimen was peripheral blood, collected from a patient treated with radiotherapy plus ipilimumab. The CDR3 nucleotides read TGCGCCAGCAGCCACCCGGACAGCCCACATTCACCCCTCCACTTT. Translated: CASSHPDSPHSPLHF.